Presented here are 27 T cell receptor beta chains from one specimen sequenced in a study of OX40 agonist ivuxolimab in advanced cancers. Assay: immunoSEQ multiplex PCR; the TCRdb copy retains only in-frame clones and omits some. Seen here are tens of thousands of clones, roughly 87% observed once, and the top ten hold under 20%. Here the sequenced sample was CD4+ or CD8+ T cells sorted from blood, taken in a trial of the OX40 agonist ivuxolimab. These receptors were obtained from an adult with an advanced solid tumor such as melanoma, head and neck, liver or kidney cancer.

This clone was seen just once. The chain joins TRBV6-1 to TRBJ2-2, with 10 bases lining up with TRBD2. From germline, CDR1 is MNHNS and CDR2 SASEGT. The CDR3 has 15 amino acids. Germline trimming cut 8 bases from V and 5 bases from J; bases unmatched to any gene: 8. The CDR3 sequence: CASPRDSGRTGELFF. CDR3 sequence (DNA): TGTGCCAGCCCGAGGGATAGCGGGAGGACCGGGGAGCTGTTTTTT.

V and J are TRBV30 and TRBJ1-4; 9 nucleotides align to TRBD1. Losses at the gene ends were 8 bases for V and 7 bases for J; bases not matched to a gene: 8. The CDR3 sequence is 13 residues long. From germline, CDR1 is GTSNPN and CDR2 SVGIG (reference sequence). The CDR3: CAGHRGRGEKLFF. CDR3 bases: TGTGCCGGGCACAGGGGGCGGGGTGAAAAACTGTTTTTT.

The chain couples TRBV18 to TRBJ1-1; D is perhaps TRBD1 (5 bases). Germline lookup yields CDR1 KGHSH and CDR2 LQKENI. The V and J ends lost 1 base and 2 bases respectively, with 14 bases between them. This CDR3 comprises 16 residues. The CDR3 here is CASSPLAQGVNTEAFF. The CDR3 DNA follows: TGTGCCAGCTCACCACTCGCTCAAGGGGTTAACACTGAAGCTTTCTTT.

CDR3 in amino acids: CASTSYDGSRSYGYTF. CDR3 nucleotides: TGTGCCAGCACCTCTTATGATGGGTCAAGGAGCTATGGCTACACCTTC. V is TRBV27 and J is TRBJ1-2; D not certain. This CDR3 is 16 amino acids long. The germline CDR1 and CDR2 sequences are MNHEY and SMNVEV (reference sequence). V gave up 7 bases and J gave up 4 bases, with 22 bases separating them.

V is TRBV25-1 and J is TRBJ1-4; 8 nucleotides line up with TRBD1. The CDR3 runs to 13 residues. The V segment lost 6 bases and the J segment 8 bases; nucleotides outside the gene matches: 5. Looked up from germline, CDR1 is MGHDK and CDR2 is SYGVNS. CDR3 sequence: CASRDRDGEKLFF. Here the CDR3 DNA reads TGTGCCAGCAGGGACAGGGATGGGGAAAAACTGTTTTTT.

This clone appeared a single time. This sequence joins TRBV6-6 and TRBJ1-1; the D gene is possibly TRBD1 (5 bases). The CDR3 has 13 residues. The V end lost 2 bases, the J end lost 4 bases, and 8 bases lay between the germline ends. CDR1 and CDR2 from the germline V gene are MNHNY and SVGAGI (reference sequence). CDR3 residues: CASSYQGFTEAFF. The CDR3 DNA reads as TGTGCCAGCAGTTACCAGGGATTCACTGAAGCTTTCTTT.

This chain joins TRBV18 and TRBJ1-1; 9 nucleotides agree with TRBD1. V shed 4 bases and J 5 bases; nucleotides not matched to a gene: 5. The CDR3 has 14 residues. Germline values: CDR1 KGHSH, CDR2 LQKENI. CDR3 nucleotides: TGTGCCAGCTCACAGATTGACAGGGGGACTGAAGCTTTCTTT. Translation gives CASSQIDRGTEAFF.

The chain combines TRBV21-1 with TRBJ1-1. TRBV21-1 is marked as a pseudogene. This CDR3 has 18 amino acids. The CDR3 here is CASSKFPGPDQTHTEAFF. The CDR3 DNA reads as TGTGCCAGCAGCAAATTCCCGGGACCCGATCAAACTCACACTGAAGCTTTCTTT.

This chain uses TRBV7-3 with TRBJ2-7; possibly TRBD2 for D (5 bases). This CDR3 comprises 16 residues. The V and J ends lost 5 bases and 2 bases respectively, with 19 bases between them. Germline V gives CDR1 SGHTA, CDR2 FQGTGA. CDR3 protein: CASSPLRAGMPYEQYF. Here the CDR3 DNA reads TGTGCCAGCAGCCCACTTAGGGCGGGCATGCCCTACGAGCAGTACTTC.

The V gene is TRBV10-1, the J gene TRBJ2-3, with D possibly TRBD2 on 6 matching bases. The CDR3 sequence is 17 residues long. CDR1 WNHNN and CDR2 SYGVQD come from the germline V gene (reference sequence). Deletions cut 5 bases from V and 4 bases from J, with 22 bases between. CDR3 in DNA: TGCGCCAGCAGTAGCTTCACCCGGGACGGGAGAGCAGATACGCAGTATTTT. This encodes CASSSFTRDGRADTQYF.

CDR3 region: CASSVGQGSNEQYF. CDR3 nucleotides: TGTGCCAGCAGCGTAGGACAGGGTAGCAACGAGCAGTACTTC. This chain connects TRBV9 to TRBJ2-7, with 7 bases lining up with TRBD1. CDR3 length equals 14 residues. Per the germline V gene, CDR1 is SGDLS and CDR2 is YYNGEE. The J segment lost 5 bases and the V segment lost 0 bases, leaving 5 bases of the junction unmatched.

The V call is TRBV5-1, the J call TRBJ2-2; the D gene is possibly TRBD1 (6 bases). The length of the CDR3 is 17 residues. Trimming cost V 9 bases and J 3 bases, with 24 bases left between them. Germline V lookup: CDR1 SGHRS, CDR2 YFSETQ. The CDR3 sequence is CATPGQSSKGYTGELFF. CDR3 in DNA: TGCGCCACCCCCGGACAGTCCTCCAAGGGTTACACCGGGGAGCTGTTTTTT.

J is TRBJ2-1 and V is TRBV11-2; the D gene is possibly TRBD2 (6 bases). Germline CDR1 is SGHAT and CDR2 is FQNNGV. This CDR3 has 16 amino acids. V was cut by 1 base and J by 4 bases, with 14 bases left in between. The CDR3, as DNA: TGTGCCAGCAGCTTAGGTAGCGGAATTCAATACAATGAGCAGTTCTTC. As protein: CASSLGSGIQYNEQFF.

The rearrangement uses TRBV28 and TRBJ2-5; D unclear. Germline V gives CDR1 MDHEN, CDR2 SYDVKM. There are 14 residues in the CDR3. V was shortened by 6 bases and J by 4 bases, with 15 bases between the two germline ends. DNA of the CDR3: TGTGCCAGCAGCCCGTTCGGGCGTGGAGAGACCCAGTACTTC. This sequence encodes CASSPFGRGETQYF.

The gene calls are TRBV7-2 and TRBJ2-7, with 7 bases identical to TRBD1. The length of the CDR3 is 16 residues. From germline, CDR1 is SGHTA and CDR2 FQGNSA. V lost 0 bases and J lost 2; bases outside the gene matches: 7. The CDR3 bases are TGTGCCAGCAGCTTAGCCGCCGTCGGGACAGCCTACGAGCAGTACTTC. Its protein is CASSLAAVGTAYEQYF.

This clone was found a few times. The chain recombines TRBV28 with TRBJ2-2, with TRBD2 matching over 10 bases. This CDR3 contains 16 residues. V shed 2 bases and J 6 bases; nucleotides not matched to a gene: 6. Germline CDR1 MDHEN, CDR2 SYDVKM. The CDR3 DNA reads TGTGCCAGCAGTTTAACCGGGACTAGCGTCGCCGGGGAGCTGTTTTTT. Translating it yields CASSLTGTSVAGELFF.

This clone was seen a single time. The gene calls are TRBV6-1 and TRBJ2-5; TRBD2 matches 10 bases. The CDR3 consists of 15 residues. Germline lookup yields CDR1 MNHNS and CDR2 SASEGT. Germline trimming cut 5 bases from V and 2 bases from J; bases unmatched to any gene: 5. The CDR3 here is CASSFLAGGQETQYF. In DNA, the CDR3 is TGTGCCAGCAGTTTCTTAGCGGGGGGACAAGAGACCCAGTACTTC.

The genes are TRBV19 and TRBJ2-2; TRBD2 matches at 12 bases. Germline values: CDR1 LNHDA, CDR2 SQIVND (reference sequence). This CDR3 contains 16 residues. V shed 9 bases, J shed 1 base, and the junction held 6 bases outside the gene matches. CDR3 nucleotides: TGTGCCAGCGAATCTAGCGGGAGGGGGAACACCGGGGAGCTGTTTTTT. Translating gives CASESSGRGNTGELFF.

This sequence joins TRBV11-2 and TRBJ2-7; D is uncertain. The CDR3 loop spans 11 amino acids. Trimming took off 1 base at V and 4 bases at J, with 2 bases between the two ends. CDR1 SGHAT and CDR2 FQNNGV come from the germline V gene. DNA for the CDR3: TGTGCCAGCAGCTTAGCTTACGAGCAGTACTTC. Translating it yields CASSLAYEQYF.

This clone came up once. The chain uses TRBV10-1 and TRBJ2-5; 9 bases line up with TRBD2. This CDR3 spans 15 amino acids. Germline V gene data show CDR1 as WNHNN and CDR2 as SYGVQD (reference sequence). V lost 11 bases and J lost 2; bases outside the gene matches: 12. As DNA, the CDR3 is TGCGCCGCCCGGCTAGCGGGATTTCTTCAAGAGACCCAGTACTTC. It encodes CAARLAGFLQETQYF.

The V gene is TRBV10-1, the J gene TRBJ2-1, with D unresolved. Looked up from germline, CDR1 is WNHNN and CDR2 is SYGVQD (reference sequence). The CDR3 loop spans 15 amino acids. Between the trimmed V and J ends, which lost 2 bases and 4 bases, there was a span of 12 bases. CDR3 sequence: CASSERSVPYNEQFF. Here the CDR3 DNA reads TGCGCCAGCAGTGAGAGGTCAGTTCCTTACAATGAGCAGTTCTTC.

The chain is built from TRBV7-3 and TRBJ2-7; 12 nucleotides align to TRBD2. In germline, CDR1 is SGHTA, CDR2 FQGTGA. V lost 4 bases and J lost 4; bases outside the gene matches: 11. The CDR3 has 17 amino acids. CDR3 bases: TGTGCCAGCAGCTCCCGAGGGCTAGCGGGAGGGCTGTACGAGCAGTACTTC. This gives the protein CASSSRGLAGGLYEQYF.

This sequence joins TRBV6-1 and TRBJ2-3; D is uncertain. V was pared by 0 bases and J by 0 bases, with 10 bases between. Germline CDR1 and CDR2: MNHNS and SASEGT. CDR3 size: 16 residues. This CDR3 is CASSEALGRSTDTQYF. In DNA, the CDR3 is TGTGCCAGCAGTGAAGCGCTTGGCAGAAGCACAGATACGCAGTATTTT.

The CDR3 sequence is CASSPGVLLAEAFF. The CDR3 DNA reads as TGTGCCAGCTCACCGGGGGTCCTGCTGGCTGAAGCTTTCTTT. The V gene is TRBV18, the J gene TRBJ1-1, with D maybe TRBD1 (5 bases). Germline-derived CDR1 and CDR2 are KGHSH and LQKENI. Trimming shortened V by 3 bases and J by 6 bases, and 14 bases separated the two germline ends. The CDR3 has 14 amino acids. The variable domain in full, with the rest retrieved from reference TRBV18 and TRBJ1-1, is NAGVMQNPRHLVRRRGQEARLRCSPMKGHSHVYWYRQLPEEGLKFMVYLQKENIIDESGMPKERFSAEFPKEGPSILRIQQVVRGDSAAYFCASSPGVLLAEAFFGQGTRLTVV.

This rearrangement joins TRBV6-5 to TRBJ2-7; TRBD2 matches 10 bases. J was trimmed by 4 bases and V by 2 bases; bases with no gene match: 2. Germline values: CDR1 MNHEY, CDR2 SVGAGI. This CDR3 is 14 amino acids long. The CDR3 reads CASSYRTSGYEQYF. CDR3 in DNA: TGTGCCAGCAGTTACCGGACTAGCGGTTACGAGCAGTACTTC.

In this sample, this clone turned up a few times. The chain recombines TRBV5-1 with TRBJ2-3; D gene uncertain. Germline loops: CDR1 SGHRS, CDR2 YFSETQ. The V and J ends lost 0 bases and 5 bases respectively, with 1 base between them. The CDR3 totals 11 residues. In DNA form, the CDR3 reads TGCGCCAGCAGCTTGGAAGATACGCAGTATTTT. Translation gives CASSLEDTQYF.

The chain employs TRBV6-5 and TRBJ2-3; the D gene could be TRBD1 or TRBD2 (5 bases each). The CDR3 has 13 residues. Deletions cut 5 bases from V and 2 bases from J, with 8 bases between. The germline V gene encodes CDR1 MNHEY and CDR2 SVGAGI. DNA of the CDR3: TGTGCCAGCAGTCGGGGCCACACAGATACGCAGTATTTT. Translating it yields CASSRGHTDTQYF.